This T cell receptor (beta chain) was identified during a study of human versus mouse CDR3 diversity and MHC coevolution. About the study: The immunoSEQ assay reportedly detects one in 200,000 T cells. General study points: Human CDR3s averaged more deletions and insertions than mouse CDR3s. Among all groups, most of the three human donors showed least clonal inequality.

Assay: immunoSEQ multiplex PCR; the TCRdb copy retains only in-frame clones and omits some. The data hold tens of thousands of clones, with roughly 95% observed a single time. A note on this clone: Its antigen is still unknown.

The sequencing sample was made of naive CD4+ T cells from blood. Subset here: CD45RO-negative CD62L-positive naive CD4 T cells. The sequence came from a person aged 30 to 69 in good health.

The CDR3 DNA reads TGTGCCAGCAGCTTTTCTACAGGGCTCTACGAGCAGTACTTC. Encoded protein: CASSFSTGLYEQYF. The rearrangement links TRBV11-1 to TRBJ2-7; the D gene is possibly TRBD1 (6 bases). The CDR3 extends over 14 amino acids. Germline values: CDR1 SGHAT, CDR2 FQDESV (reference sequence). Trimming shortened V by 3 bases and J by 3 bases, and 12 bases separated the two germline ends.